Below, 10 T cell receptor beta chains from the same sample are listed, as sequenced in a study of shared T cell receptors in the human thymus (dated by TCRdb to about 2021). The library was obtained by the immunoSEQ multiplex PCR assay. The immuneACCESS repertoire file appears here via TCRdb, limited to in-frame rearrangements. These files lack a portion of the clones; in checked studies, under half of the deficit traces to unresolved V genes, and the cause of the others is not known. A total of hundreds of thousands of clones appear in this sample, approximately 80% of them only once. The ten most abundant clones make up about 0.012% of the sample. In addition, the sample was reused for a study of human thymus T cells.

Sequenced material: thymocytes. These receptors originate from a boy in the first two years of life with a congenital heart defect. Donor details come from another sample of the same person, matched by shared clones.

This sequence joins TRBV30 and TRBJ1-1; 10 bases agree with TRBD1. Trimming took 0 bases from V and 3 from J; bases not matched to a gene: 13. Looked up from germline, CDR1 is GTSNPN and CDR2 is SVGIG (reference sequence). The length of the CDR3 is 18 residues. CDR3 bases: TGTGCCTGGAGTGTAGATTCCGGGACAGGGGCGGAGGACACTGAAGCTTTCTTT. Translating gives CAWSVDSGTGAEDTEAFF.

This clone appeared a single time. This sequence joins TRBV4-3 and TRBJ2-7; 7 bases are a match to TRBD1. Per the germline V gene, CDR1 is LGHNA and CDR2 is YSLEER. This CDR3 is built from 17 residues. V trimming: 3 bases; J trimming: 2 bases; junction bases outside the gene matches: 13. The CDR3 DNA is TGCGCCAGCAGCCAGGCCCGACGACAGGGCGACCCCTACGAGCAGTACTTC. Amino acids: CASSQARRQGDPYEQYF.

This clone has a single count. The chain carries TRBV7-6 and TRBJ2-3; 15 nucleotides match TRBD2. Trimming took 5 bases from V and 8 from J; bases not matched to a gene: 8. The CDR3 sequence is 16 residues long. The germline V gene encodes CDR1 SGHVS and CDR2 FNYEAQ. The chain's CDR3 is CASSIRTSGRGGTQYF. For the CDR3, the DNA is TGTGCCAGCAGCATACGGACTAGCGGGAGGGGTGGTACGCAGTATTTT. The whole variable domain, remainder taken from reference TRBV7-6 and TRBJ2-3, is GAGVSQSPRYKVTKRGQDVALRCDPISGHVSLYWYRQALGQGPEFLTYFNYEAQQDKSGLPNDRFSAERPEGSISTLTIQRTEQRDSAMYRCASSIRTSGRGGTQYFGPGTRLTVL.

V is TRBV15 and J is TRBJ2-3; 8 bases line up with TRBD1. CDR3 length: 16 amino acids. The germline V gene encodes CDR1 LNHNV and CDR2 YYDKDF (reference sequence). The V segment lost 1 base and the J segment 2 bases; nucleotides outside the gene matches: 5. Here the CDR3 reads CATSRAQGADTDTQYF. CDR3 bases: TGTGCCACCAGCAGAGCCCAGGGGGCCGACACAGATACGCAGTATTTT.

The chain couples TRBV9 to TRBJ1-3; TRBD1 aligns across 7 bases. V dropped 0 bases and J dropped 3; count of bases not matched to a gene: 15. There are 19 residues in the CDR3. Germline V lookup: CDR1 SGDLS, CDR2 YYNGEE. The CDR3 here is CASSVDGWIPTGLGNTIYF. Here the CDR3 DNA reads TGTGCCAGCAGCGTAGACGGTTGGATCCCGACAGGGCTTGGAAACACCATATATTTT.

The chain links TRBV15 to TRBJ2-7; TRBD2 matches at 12 bases. Germline CDR1 LNHNV, CDR2 YYDKDF (reference sequence). V shed 1 base, J shed 4 bases, and the junction held 5 bases outside the gene matches. The CDR3 is 16 residues long. The DNA for the CDR3 is TGTGCCACCAGCAGAGGACCTAGCGGGAGGGTATACGAGCAGTACTTC. Translated: CATSRGPSGRVYEQYF.

V and J are TRBV6-5 and TRBJ2-5; TRBD1 matches at 9 bases. The better agreement between TRBJ2-7 and the DNA end casts doubt on the J call. CDR1 is MNHEY, CDR2 SVGAGI, per germline. CDR3 length: 14 amino acids. CDR3 nucleotides: TGTGCCAGCAGCCCCGGGACAGGGTTCTACGAGCAGTACTTC. Its protein is CASSPGTGFYEQYF.

The chain couples TRBV7-9 to TRBJ1-5; maybe TRBD1 (5 bases). CDR3 length: 13 residues. V lost 5 bases, J lost 6 bases, and 11 bases lay in between. Per the germline V gene, CDR1 is SEHNR and CDR2 is FQNEAQ (reference sequence). CDR3 sequence (DNA): TGTGCCAGCAGCATGTTAGACAGTCAGCCCCAGCATTTT. It yields the protein CASSMLDSQPQHF.

This clone was counted a single time. The chain uses TRBV5-1 and TRBJ1-5; a possible D gene is TRBD1 (6 bases). This CDR3 region has 15 residues. V lost 0 bases and J 2 bases, leaving 9 bases between the germline ends. CDR1 and CDR2 (germline): SGHRS, YFSETQ. Written as DNA, the CDR3 is TGCGCCAGCAGCTTGGACCCAGGGGGCAATCAGCCCCAGCATTTT. It is translated as CASSLDPGGNQPQHF.

The V call is TRBV28, the J call TRBJ2-7; 9 bases map to TRBD2. Germline CDR1 MDHEN, CDR2 SYDVKM. The CDR3 has 16 amino acids. Trimming removed 4 bases from V and 2 bases from J; junction bases left unmatched: 9. CDR3 coding DNA: TGTGCCAGCAGTTCCGCCCGACTAGCGGTAGCCTACGAGCAGTACTTC. Encoded protein: CASSSARLAVAYEQYF.